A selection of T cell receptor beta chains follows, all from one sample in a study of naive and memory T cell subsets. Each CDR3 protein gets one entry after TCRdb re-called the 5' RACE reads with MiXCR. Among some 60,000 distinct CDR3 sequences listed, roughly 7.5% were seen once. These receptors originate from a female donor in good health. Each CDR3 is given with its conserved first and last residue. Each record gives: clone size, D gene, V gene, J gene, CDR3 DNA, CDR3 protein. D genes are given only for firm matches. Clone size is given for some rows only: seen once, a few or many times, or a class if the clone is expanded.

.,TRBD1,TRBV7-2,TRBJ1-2,TGTGCCAGCAGCCCCCGGGACAGGGTGACAGGCGGCTACACCTTC,CASSPRDRVTGGYTF
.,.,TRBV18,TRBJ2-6,TGTGCCAGCTCACCGGTTGACTCTGGGGCCAACGTCCTGACTTTC,CASSPVDSGANVLTF
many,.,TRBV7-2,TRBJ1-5,TGTGCCAGCAGCTTAGTGAATCAGCCCCAGCATTTT,CASSLVNQPQHF
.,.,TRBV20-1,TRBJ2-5,TGCAGTGCTAGAGACGTTGGGGTGGGAACCCAGTACTTC,CSARDVGVGTQYF
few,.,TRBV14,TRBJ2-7,TGTGCCAGCAGCCAAGCCGACAGCTCCTACGAGCAGTACTTC,CASSQADSSYEQYF
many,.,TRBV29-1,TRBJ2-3,TGCAGCGTTGAAGTTGCGAGCCGCACAGATACGCAGTATTTT,CSVEVASRTDTQYF
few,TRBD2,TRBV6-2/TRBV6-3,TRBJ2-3,TGTGCCAGCAGTGGGCGGGGGGGTACAGATACGCAGTATTTT,CASSGRGGTDTQYF
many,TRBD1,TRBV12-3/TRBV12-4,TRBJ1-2,TGTGCCAGCAACAGGGGCTTTAACTATGGCTACACCTTC,CASNRGFNYGYTF
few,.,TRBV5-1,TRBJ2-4,TGCGCCAGCAGCTTGGACGGGGGAACCAAAAACATTCAGTACTTC,CASSLDGGTKNIQYF
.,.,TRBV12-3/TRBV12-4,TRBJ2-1,TGTGCCAGCAGGACGGGGTGGGATGAGCAGTTCTTC,CASRTGWDEQFF
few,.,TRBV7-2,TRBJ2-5,TGTGCCAGCGTTGGCGGGGTGGGAGAGACCCAGTACTTC,CASVGGVGETQYF
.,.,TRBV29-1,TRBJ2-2,TGCAGCGCCAGAGGCGGGCTCAAGGGGACCGGGGAGCTGTTTTTT,CSARGGLKGTGELFF
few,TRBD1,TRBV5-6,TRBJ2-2,TGTGCCAGCAGGCCGGACAGGGCCGGGGAGCTGTTTTTT,CASRPDRAGELFF
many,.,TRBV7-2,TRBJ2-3,TGTGCCAGCAGCTTAGCTTTGTGGGGGAGATACACAGATACGCAGTATTTT,CASSLALWGRYTDTQYF
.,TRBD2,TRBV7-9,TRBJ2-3,TGTGCCAGCAGCACCCTTAGCGGGGGTACAGATACGCAGTATTTT,CASSTLSGGTDTQYF
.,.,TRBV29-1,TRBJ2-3,TGCAGCGTTGAAAAAACCCGGGATACGCAGTATTTT,CSVEKTRDTQYF
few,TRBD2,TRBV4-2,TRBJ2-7,TGTGCCAGCAGCCCTATCGTACGAGGACTAGCGGGGATAACCTACGAGCAGTACTTC,CASSPIVRGLAGITYEQYF
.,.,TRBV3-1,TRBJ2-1,TGTGCCAGCAGCCAGTCCAGGGACAATGAGCAGTTCTTC,CASSQSRDNEQFF
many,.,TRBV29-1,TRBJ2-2,TGCAGCGTTGACCTCCAGAACACCGGGGAGCTGTTTTTT,CSVDLQNTGELFF
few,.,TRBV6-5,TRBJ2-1,TGTGCCAGCAGTTCCCGGGCCCTCGATGAGCAGTTCTTC,CASSSRALDEQFF
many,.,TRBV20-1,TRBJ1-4,TGCAGTGCGGCGGGCCCTAATGAAAAACTGTTTTTT,CSAAGPNEKLFF
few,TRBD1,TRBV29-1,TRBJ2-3,TGCAGCGGGACCGGGACAGGGGGAGCCACAGATACGCAGTATTTT,CSGTGTGGATDTQYF
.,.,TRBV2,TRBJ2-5,TGTGCCAGCAGTCGGCCCTTGGGCTCGGAGACCCAGTACTTC,CASSRPLGSETQYF
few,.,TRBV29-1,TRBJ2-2,TGCAGCGCAAGACAGGTGAACACCGGGGAGCTGTTTTTT,CSARQVNTGELFF
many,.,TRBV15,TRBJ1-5,TGTGCCACCAGCAGCGGGTATAGCAATCAGCCCCAGCATTTT,CATSSGYSNQPQHF
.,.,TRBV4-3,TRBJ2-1,TGCGCCAGCAGCCAAGAGAGCGGGCTCCACCCCTGGGGTGAGCAGTTCTTC,CASSQESGLHPWGEQFF
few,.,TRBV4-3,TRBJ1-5,TGCGCCAGCAGCCAAGTTAGGGGTAGCAATCAGCCCCAGCATTTT,CASSQVRGSNQPQHF
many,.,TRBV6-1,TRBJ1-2,TGTGCCAGCACCCCCCGAGCGGCAGGGGTCCTCTATGGCTACACCTTC,CASTPRAAGVLYGYTF
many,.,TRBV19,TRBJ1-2,TGTGCCAGTAACGCACGGGGGGCAGGGGACTATGGCTACACCTTC,CASNARGAGDYGYTF
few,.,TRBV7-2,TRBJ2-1,TGTGCCAGCATCCCTCAGAGAAACTACAATGAGCAGTTCTTC,CASIPQRNYNEQFF
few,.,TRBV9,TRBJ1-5,TGTGCCAGCAGCGTAGAAGGGGCCCCCGATCAGCCCCAGCATTTT,CASSVEGAPDQPQHF
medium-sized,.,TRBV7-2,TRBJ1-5,TGTGCCAGCAGCTTAGGAGCCAGGGAAAACCAGCCCCAGCATTTT,CASSLGARENQPQHF
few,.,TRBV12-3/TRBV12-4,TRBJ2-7,TGTGCCAGCAGTTTTAGGAGGGACAATCAGTACTTC,CASSFRRDNQYF
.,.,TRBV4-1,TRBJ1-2,TGCGCCAGCAGCCCAAACGGGATGGCCTATGGCTACACCTTC,CASSPNGMAYGYTF
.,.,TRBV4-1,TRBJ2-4,TGCGCCAGCAGTCCCCGGGACAACAAAAACATTCAGTACTTC,CASSPRDNKNIQYF
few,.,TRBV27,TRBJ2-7,TGTGCCAGCATAGGTGCATCAGCCTACGAGCAGTACTTC,CASIGASAYEQYF
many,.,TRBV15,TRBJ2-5,TGTGCCACCAGCTCACCGAACAGGGTTTCCAAAGAGACCCAGTACTTC,CATSSPNRVSKETQYF
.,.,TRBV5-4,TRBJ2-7,TGTGCCAGCAGCTTGGGCCACGACTACGAGCAGTACTTC,CASSLGHDYEQYF
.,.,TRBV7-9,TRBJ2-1,TGTGCCAGCAGCTTCCCCGCGGGGCTCTCCTACAATGAGCAGTTCTTC,CASSFPAGLSYNEQFF
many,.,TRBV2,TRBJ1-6,TGTGCCAGCAGTGGACCGACAGGCAATAATTCACCCCTCCACTTT,CASSGPTGNNSPLHF
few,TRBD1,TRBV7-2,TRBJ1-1,TGTGCCAGCAGCCCCGGAGGGGGCGGCACTGAAGCTTTCTTT,CASSPGGGGTEAFF
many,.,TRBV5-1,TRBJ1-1,TGCGCCAGCAGCTTGGCGGCCCAGGGCTCAACTGAAGCTTTCTTT,CASSLAAQGSTEAFF
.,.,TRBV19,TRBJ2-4,TGTGCCAGTAGTATCCACCCCCAAAACATTCAGTACTTC,CASSIHPQNIQYF
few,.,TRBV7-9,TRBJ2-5,TGTGCCAGCAGCTTCGGCCAGACAGAAAGGACCCAGTACTTC,CASSFGQTERTQYF
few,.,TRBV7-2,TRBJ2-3,TGTGCCAGCAGCTTTCAGGGCGGAGATACGCAGTATTTT,CASSFQGGDTQYF
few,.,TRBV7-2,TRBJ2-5,TGTGCCAGCAGCTTAGCAGGGACGGTACAAGAGACCCAGTACTTC,CASSLAGTVQETQYF
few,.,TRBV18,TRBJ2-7,TGTGCCAGCTCACCACTAGAGGGAAACGAGCAGTACTTC,CASSPLEGNEQYF
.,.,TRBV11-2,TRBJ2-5,TGTGCCAGCAGCTTAGATGGGGAGACCCAGTACTTC,CASSLDGETQYF
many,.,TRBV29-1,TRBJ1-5,TGCAGCGCTTTGAGTCCTGCAAATCAGCCCCAGCATTTT,CSALSPANQPQHF
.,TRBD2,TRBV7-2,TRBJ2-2,TGTGCCAGCAGCAAAGGCTGGGGGGGTGGCACCGGGGAGCTGTTTTTT,CASSKGWGGGTGELFF
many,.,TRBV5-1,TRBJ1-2,TGCGCCAGCAGCTTGGACGGCGCGAGTTCCTATGGCTACACCTTC,CASSLDGASSYGYTF
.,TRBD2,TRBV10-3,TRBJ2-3,TGTGCCATCAGTGAGTCGACTAGCGGGGGGGCTAGGAATACGCAGTATTTT,CAISESTSGGARNTQYF
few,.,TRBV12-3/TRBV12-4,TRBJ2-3,TGTGCCAGCAGTTTAGGGGGCGACACAGATACGCAGTATTTT,CASSLGGDTDTQYF